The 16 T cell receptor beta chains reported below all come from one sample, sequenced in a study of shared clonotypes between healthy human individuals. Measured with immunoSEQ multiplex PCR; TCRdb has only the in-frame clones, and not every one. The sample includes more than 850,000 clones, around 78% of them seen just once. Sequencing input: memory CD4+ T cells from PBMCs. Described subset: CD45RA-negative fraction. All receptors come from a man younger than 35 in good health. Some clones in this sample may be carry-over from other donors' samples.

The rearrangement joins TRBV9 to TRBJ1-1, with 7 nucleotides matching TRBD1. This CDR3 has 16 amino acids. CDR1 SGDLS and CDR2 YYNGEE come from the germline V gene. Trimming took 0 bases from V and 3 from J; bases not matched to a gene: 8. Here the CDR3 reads CASSVGPRRGDTEAFF. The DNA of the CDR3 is TGTGCCAGCAGCGTAGGTCCCCGCAGGGGGGACACTGAAGCTTTCTTT.

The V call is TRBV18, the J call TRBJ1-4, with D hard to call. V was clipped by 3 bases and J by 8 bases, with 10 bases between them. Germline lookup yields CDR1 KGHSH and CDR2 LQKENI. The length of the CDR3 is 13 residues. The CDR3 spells CASSPGLGEKLFF. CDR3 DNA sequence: TGTGCCAGCTCACCGGGCCTCGGGGAAAAACTGTTTTTT.

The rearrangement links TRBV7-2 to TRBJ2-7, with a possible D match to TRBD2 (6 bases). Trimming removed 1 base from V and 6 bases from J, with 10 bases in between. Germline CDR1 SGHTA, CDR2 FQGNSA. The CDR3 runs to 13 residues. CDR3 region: CASSLVVEGEQYF. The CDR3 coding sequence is TGTGCCAGCAGCTTAGTCGTGGAGGGCGAGCAGTACTTC.

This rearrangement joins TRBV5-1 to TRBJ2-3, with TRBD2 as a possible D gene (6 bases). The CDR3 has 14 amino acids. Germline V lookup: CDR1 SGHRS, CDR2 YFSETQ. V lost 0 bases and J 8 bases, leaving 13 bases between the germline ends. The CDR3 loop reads CASSLDGGGGTQYF. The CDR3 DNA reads TGCGCCAGCAGCTTGGACGGGGGTGGTGGTACGCAGTATTTT.

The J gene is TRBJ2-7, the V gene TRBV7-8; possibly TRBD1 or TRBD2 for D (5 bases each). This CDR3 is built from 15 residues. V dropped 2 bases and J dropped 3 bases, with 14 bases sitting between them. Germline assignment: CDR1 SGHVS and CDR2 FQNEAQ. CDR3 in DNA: TGTGCCAGCAGCTTACCTCGGGGCCGGAACTACGAGCAGTACTTC. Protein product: CASSLPRGRNYEQYF.

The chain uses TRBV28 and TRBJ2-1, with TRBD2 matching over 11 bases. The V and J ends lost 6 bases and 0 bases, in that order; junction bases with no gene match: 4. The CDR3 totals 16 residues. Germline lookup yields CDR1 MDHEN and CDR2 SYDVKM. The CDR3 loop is CASSLAGGPSYNEQFF. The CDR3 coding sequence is TGTGCCAGCAGCTTAGCGGGAGGGCCCTCCTACAATGAGCAGTTCTTC.

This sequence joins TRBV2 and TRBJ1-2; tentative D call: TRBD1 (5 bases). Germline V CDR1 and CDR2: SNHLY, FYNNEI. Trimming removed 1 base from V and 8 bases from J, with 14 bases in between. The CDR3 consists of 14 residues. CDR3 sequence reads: CASSEGGIKDGYTF. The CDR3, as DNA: TGTGCCAGCAGTGAAGGGGGGATTAAAGACGGCTACACCTTC. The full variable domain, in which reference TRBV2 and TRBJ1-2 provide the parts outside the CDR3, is EPEVTQTPSHQVTQMGQEVILRCVPISNHLYFYWYRQILGQKVEFLVSFYNNEISEKSEIFDDQFSVERPDGSNFTLKIRSTKLEDSAMYFCASSEGGIKDGYTFGSGTRLTVV.

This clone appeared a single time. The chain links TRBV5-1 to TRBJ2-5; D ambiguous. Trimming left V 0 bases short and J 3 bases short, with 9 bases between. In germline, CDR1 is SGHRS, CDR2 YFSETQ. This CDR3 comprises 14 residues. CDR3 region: CASSLEEPEETQYF. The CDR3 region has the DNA TGCGCCAGCAGCTTGGAAGAGCCTGAAGAGACCCAGTACTTC. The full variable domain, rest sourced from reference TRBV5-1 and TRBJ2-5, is KAGVTQTPRYLIKTRGQQVTLSCSPISGHRSVSWYQQTPGQGLQFLFEYFSETQRNKGNFPGRFSGRQFSNSRSEMNVSTLELGDSALYLCASSLEEPEETQYFGPGTRLLVL.

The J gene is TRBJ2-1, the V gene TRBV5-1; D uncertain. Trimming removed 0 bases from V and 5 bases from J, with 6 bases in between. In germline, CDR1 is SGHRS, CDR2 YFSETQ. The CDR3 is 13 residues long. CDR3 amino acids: CASSLEIDNEQFF. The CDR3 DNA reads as TGCGCCAGCAGCTTGGAGATAGACAATGAGCAGTTCTTC.

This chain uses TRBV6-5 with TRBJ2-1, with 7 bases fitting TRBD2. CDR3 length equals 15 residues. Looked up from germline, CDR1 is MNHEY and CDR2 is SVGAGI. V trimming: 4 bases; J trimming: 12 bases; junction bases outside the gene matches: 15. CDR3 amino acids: CASSSSPFVREGQFF. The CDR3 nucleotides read TGTGCCAGCAGTTCCTCACCCTTCGTCAGGGAGGGGCAGTTCTTC.

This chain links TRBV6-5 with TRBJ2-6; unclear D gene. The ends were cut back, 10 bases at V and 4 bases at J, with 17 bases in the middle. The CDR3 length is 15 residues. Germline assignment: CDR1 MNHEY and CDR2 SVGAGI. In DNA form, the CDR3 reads TGTGCCACCAAGACTGGCGTACCCGGGGCCAACGTCCTGACTTTC. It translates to CATKTGVPGANVLTF.

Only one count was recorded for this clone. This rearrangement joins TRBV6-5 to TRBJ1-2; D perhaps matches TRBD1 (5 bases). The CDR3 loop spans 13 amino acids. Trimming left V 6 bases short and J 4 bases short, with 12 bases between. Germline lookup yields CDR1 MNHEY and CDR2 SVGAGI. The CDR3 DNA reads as TGTGCCAGCAGCCCTGGGGACGGCTATGGCTACACCTTC. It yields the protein CASSPGDGYGYTF.

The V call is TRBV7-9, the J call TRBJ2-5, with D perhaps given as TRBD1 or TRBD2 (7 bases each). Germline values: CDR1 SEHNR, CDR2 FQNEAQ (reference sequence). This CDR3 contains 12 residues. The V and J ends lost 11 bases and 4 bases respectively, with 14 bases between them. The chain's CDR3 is CASDREGETQYF. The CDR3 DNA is TGTGCCTCCGACAGGGAGGGAGAGACCCAGTACTTC.

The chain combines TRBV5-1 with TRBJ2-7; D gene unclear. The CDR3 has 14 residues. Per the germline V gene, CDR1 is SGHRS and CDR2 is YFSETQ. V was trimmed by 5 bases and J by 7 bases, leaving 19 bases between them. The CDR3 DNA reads TGCGCCAGCAGGGTCGGGCCGGAGTGGGGAGAGCAGTACTTC. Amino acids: CASRVGPEWGEQYF.

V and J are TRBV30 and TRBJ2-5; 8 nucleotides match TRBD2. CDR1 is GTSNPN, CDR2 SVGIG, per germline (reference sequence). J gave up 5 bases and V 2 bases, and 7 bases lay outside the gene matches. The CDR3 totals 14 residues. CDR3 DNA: TGTGCCTGGAGTTGGTCGGGAGGGGGGGAGACCCAGTACTTC. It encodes CAWSWSGGGETQYF.

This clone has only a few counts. The chain's CDR3 is CASRSVGGELFF. The CDR3 bases are TGTGCCAGCAGATCAGTGGGCGGGGAGCTGTTTTTT. The chain recombines TRBV6-6 with TRBJ2-2; unclear D gene. Trimming left V 6 bases short and J 7 bases short, with 9 bases between. There are 12 residues in the CDR3. The germline V gene encodes CDR1 MNHNY and CDR2 SVGAGI (reference sequence).